This entry is about one T cell receptor beta chain. The data originate from a study of blood T cell repertoires in COVID-19. Study overall: From T cells, B-cell-depleted T cells, or PBMCs came the material, which was cDNA or gDNA.

Profiling relied on immunoSEQ multiplex PCR, and the TCRdb table lists in-frame clones only, not all of them. The sample has about 160,000 clones, approximately 84% seen once; the top ten hold about 5.3%. From germline, CDR1 is KGHDR and CDR2 SFDVKD. Germline trimming cut 4 bases from V and 5 bases from J; bases unmatched to any gene: 9. The CDR3 is made up of 18 amino acids. V gene TRBV24-1 combines with J gene TRBJ2-1; 14 nucleotides line up with TRBD2. The sequencing sample was made of PBMCs or T cells enriched from blood (not recorded which). The receptor was isolated from a woman in her forties with acute COVID-19. The CDR3 loop reads CATSDRSGLAGANNEQFF. DNA of the CDR3: TGTGCCACCAGTGACAGATCGGGACTAGCGGGAGCGAACAATGAGCAGTTCTTC.